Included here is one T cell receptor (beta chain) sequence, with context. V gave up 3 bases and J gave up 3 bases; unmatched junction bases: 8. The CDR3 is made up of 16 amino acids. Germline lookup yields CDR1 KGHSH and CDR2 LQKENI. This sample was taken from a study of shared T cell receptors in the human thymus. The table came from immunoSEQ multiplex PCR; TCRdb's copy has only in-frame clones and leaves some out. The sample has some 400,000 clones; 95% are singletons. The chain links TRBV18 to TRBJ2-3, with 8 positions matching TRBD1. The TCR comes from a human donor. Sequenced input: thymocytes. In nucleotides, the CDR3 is TGTGCCAGCTCACCCCGACACAGGGGGAAGACAGATACGCAGTATTTT. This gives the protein CASSPRHRGKTDTQYF.